This T cell receptor (beta chain) was documented in a study of CXCR3-negative and CXCR3-positive naive CD8 T cells. Among CD8+ T cells, naive ones were CD45RO-CCR7+CD27+CD95-. UMI-labeled 5' RACE yielded the TRB cDNA libraries. TCRdb re-called the 5' RACE reads and gives one entry per CDR3 protein, without DNA. The sample yields some 85,000 distinct CDR3 sequences, of which the top ten take up approximately 0.5%. A note on this clonotype: Antigen unknown.

General study findings and limits: Naive subsets had comparable surface CD5, so TRB CDR3 properties gauged TCR strength. TRB CDR3s were more hydrophobic in CXCR3-positive than in CXCR3-negative naive cells. In both naive subsets diversity was comparably high, whereas memory CD8+ cells showed much lower diversity.

The germline V gene encodes CDR1 LGHNA and CDR2 YNFKEQ. The CDR3 is made up of 15 amino acids. This TCR came from a human donor in good health. Some clones in this sample may be carry-over from other donors' samples. The sample taken for sequencing was naive CXCR3+ CD8+ T cells from blood. This sample's subset: CD45RO-CCR7+CD27+CD95- naive CD8+ T cells expressing CXCR3 (TNR3+). The chain links TRBV4-2 to TRBJ1-2; the TCRdb D gene call, TRBD1, has no DNA to confirm it. This CDR3 reads CASSQGFGAGDGYTF.